This T cell receptor beta chain was retrieved from a study of identical twins. Study findings and constraints: Twin pairs' shared out-of-frame alpha sequences were enriched in low generation probability. Cord blood beta clonotypes present at high abundance carried fewer insertions; no such pattern appeared in memory repertoires. Conclusions relied on cross-sectional statistical analysis, not following the same donors.

Points on this clonotype: Its antigen is unidentified.

The V gene's germline CDR1 is SEHNR and CDR2 FQNEAQ (reference sequence). V dropped 4 bases and J dropped 1 base, with 13 bases sitting between them. This CDR3 comprises 15 residues. TCRdb reanalysed the 5' RACE reads using MiXCR and keeps one entry per CDR3 protein. The sample lists approximately 300,000 distinct CDR3 sequences; 9.5% were seen once. The sample was also linked to a second study, of yellow fever vaccine responses in identical twins. That paper adds: After vaccination, twins' T cell response reportedly seemed partly convergent, partly personalized.

The sample consisted of CD8+ T cells sorted from blood. The origin of this receptor is a young woman in good health. This sequence joins TRBV7-9 and TRBJ2-5; D remains ambiguous. CDR3 DNA sequence: TGTGCCAGCAGCTCCCTTAATAGCTTCCAAGAGACCCAGTACTTC. This gives the protein CASSSLNSFQETQYF.